The 6 T cell receptor beta chains below come from one sample, sequenced in a study of long-term antiretroviral therapy in people with HIV. Runs used v3.0 of the immunoSEQ assay and were done at survey level. TCRdb's table, derived via immunoSEQ multiplex PCR, lists solely in-frame clones and lacks some. The profile covers more than 15,000 clones, with around 94% appearing a single time and roughly 4.2% taken by the ten largest. This specimen was unsorted PBMCs, taken around 6.4 years after starting antiretroviral therapy. The source of these receptors is a woman in her fifties or sixties with HIV.

The chain links TRBV27 to TRBJ2-3, with D perhaps TRBD2 (5 bases). This CDR3 region has 15 residues. Trimming removed 4 bases at V and 6 bases at J, with 17 bases between. Looked up from germline, CDR1 is MNHEY and CDR2 is SMNVEV (reference sequence). Written as DNA, the CDR3 is TGTGCCAGCAGTTCGCGAGGGAGACCCACGGATACGCAGTATTTT. This sequence encodes CASSSRGRPTDTQYF.

The chain has TRBV28 and TRBJ2-5, with D unresolved. The CDR3 loop spans 11 amino acids. Germline V CDR1 and CDR2: MDHEN, SYDVKM. With 6 bases removed from V and 3 bases from J, the gap between germline ends came to 5 bases. CDR3 sequence reads: CASRREETQYF. The CDR3 DNA reads as TGTGCCAGCAGGAGAGAAGAGACCCAGTACTTC.

This chain connects TRBV19 to TRBJ2-7; possibly TRBD1 for D (5 bases). This CDR3 has 15 residues. CDR1 and CDR2 (germline): LNHDA, SQIVND (reference sequence). Trimming cost V 0 bases and J 3 bases, with 12 bases left between them. Here the CDR3 DNA reads TGTGCCAGTAGTATAGAAGGGGCCTCCTTCTACGAGCAGTACTTC. Its translation is CASSIEGASFYEQYF. Variable domain in full (rest from reference TRBV19 and TRBJ2-7): DGGITQSPKYLFRKEGQNVTLSCEQNLNHDAMYWYRQDPGQGLRLIYYSQIVNDFQKGDIAEGYSVSREKKESFPLTVTSAQKNPTAFYLCASSIEGASFYEQYFGPGTRLTVT.

The chain has TRBV9 and TRBJ2-5; 10 nucleotides match TRBD2. Germline V CDR1 and CDR2: SGDLS, YYNGEE. The CDR3 extends over 15 amino acids. With V trimmed by 1 base and J by 4 bases, 4 bases remained unmatched. CDR3 protein: CASSVQREGRETQYF. The CDR3 DNA follows: TGTGCCAGCAGCGTACAGCGGGAGGGCCGAGAGACCCAGTACTTC.

CDR3 residues: CASSSQEKETQYF. In nucleotides, the CDR3 is TGTGCCAGTAGTTCACAGGAGAAAGAGACCCAGTACTTC. The V and J genes are TRBV19 and TRBJ2-5, with D possibly TRBD1 on 5 matching bases. CDR1 and CDR2 from the germline V gene are LNHDA and SQIVND (reference sequence). This CDR3 contains 13 residues. Between the trimmed V and J ends, which lost 5 bases and 3 bases, there was a span of 10 bases. Looking up the rest from reference TRBV19 and TRBJ2-5 gives the full variable domain: DGGITQSPKYLFRKEGQNVTLSCEQNLNHDAMYWYRQDPGQGLRLIYYSQIVNDFQKGDIAEGYSVSREKKESFPLTVTSAQKNPTAFYLCASSSQEKETQYFGPGTRLLVL.

The chain couples TRBV7-9 to TRBJ1-4, with 8 bases that match TRBD1. J gave up 8 bases and V 4 bases, and 6 bases lay outside the gene matches. Germline lookup yields CDR1 SEHNR and CDR2 FQNEAQ (reference sequence). CDR3 size: 14 residues. CDR3 amino acids: CASSSTGVEEKLFF. The CDR3 DNA follows: TGTGCCAGCAGCTCGACAGGGGTGGAGGAAAAACTGTTTTTT.